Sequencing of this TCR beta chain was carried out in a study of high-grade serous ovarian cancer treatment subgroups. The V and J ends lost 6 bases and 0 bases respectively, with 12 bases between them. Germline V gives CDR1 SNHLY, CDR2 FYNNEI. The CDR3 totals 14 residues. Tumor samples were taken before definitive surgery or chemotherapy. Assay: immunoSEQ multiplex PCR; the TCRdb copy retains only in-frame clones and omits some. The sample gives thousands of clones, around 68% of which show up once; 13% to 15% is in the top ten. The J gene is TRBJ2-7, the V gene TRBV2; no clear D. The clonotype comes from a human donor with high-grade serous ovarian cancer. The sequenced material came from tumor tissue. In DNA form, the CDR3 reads TGTGCCAGCAGCGTCGACTTCAGCTCCTACGAGCAGTACTTC. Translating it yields CASSVDFSSYEQYF.